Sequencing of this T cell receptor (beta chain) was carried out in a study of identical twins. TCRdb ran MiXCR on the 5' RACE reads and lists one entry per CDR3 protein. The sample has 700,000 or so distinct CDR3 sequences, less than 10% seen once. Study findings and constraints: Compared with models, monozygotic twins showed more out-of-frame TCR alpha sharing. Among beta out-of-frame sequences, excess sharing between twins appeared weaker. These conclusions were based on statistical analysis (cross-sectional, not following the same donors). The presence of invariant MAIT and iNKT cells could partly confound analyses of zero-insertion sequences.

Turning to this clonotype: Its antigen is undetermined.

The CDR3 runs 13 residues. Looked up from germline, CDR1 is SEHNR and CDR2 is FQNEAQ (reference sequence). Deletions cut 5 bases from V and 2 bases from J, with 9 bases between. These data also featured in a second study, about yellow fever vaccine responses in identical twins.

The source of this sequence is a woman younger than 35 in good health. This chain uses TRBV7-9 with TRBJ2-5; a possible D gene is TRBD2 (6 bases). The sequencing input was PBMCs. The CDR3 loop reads CASSNAGQETQYF. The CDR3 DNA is TGTGCCAGCAGCAACGCGGGACAAGAGACCCAGTACTTC.